These 12 T cell receptor beta chains came from one sample sequenced in a study of blood T cell repertoires in COVID-19 (TCRdb year 2020). Library generation was performed with the immunoSEQ multiplex PCR assay. TCRdb took this table from immuneACCESS and kept in-frame rearrangements with V and J called. Such tables lack part of the clones; where checked against another copy, unresolved V genes explain under half of the gap, and the rest is unexplained. This sample holds around 450,000 clones; more than 85% were observed only once. The ten largest clones represent 4.3% of the sample. Sequencing used peripheral blood. These receptors were obtained from a woman in her 30s with acute or convalescent COVID-19.

DNA for the CDR3: TGTGCCAGCAGTTTGACAGCTGGAAACACCATATATTTT. Its translation is CASSLTAGNTIYF. The chain joins TRBV12-3 or TRBV12-4 to TRBJ1-3; possible D gene TRBD1, 5 bases. The CDR3 totals 13 residues. V was pared by 3 bases and J by 2 bases, with 5 bases between.

As DNA, the CDR3 is TGTGCCAGCAAATCCGGGGGACCCACCGGGGAGCTGTTTTTT. It specifies CASKSGGPTGELFF. The rearrangement links TRBV25-1 to TRBJ2-2, with D possibly matching TRBD2 (6 bases). Trimming left V 7 bases short and J 4 bases short, with 13 bases between. Germline assignment: CDR1 MGHDK and CDR2 SYGVNS. This CDR3 contains 14 residues.

Points on this clone: Other DNA sequences in this sample translate to the same CDR3. The rearrangement links TRBV5-1 to TRBJ1-5; weak D call: TRBD1 (5 bases). Trimming took 2 bases from V and 4 from J, leaving 7 bases between them. CDR1 is SGHRS and CDR2 is YFSETQ in the germline V gene. The CDR3 has 13 amino acids. The CDR3 here is CASSFGGNQPQHF. The CDR3 nucleotides read TGCGCCAGCAGCTTCGGGGGAAATCAGCCCCAGCATTTT.

This chain uses TRBV6-6 with TRBJ2-3; TRBD2 agrees at 7 bases. The V gene end was trimmed by 9 bases and the J gene end by 3 bases; junction bases not matched to a gene: 12. Germline CDR1 MNHNY, CDR2 SVGAGI (reference sequence). CDR3 length equals 15 residues. CDR3 amino acids: CASRHGSGDTDTQYF. The DNA for the CDR3 is TGTGCCAGTCGACACGGAAGCGGGGATACAGATACGCAGTATTTT.

This clone was counted a few times. This chain joins TRBV30 and TRBJ1-3; 7 nucleotides agree with TRBD1. The germline CDR1 and CDR2 sequences are GTSNPN and SVGIG (reference sequence). The CDR3 has 12 amino acids. After removal of 4 bases from V and 3 bases from J, the junction contained 0 bases not matched to a gene. For the CDR3, the DNA is TGTGCCTGGACAGGGGGTGGAAACACCATATATTTT. Its translation is CAWTGGGNTIYF.

This chain links TRBV4-1 with TRBJ1-4; TRBD1 might be the D (5 bases). The V end was cut by 3 bases, the J end by 5 bases, with 19 bases between. Germline loops: CDR1 MGHRA, CDR2 YSYEKL. The CDR3 is 17 amino acids. The CDR3, as DNA: TGCGCCAGCAGCCAGAGAGTCCAAGGGGTCCTAAATGAAAAACTGTTTTTT. Protein product: CASSQRVQGVLNEKLFF.

This chain connects TRBV4-2 to TRBJ1-2; no clear D gene. V dropped 2 bases and J dropped 8 bases, with 9 bases sitting between them. CDR3 length equals 12 residues. Germline-derived CDR1 and CDR2 are LGHNA and YNFKEQ. The DNA for the CDR3 is TGTGCCAGCAGCCAAAACAAATTCGGCTACACCTTC. Residues: CASSQNKFGYTF.

The chain recombines TRBV30 with TRBJ1-3; 9 nucleotides match TRBD1. From germline, CDR1 is GTSNPN and CDR2 SVGIG (reference sequence). This CDR3 has 15 amino acids. The V segment lost 3 bases and the J segment 3 bases; nucleotides outside the gene matches: 6. CDR3: CAWSQQGARGNTIYF. Written as DNA, the CDR3 is TGTGCCTGGAGCCAACAGGGGGCGCGTGGAAACACCATATATTTT. The full variable domain, with the rest looked up from reference TRBV30 and TRBJ1-3, is SQTIHQWPATLVQPVGSPLSLECTVEGTSNPNLYWYRQAAGRGLQLLFYSVGIGQISSEVPQNLSASRPQDRQFILSSKKLLLSDSGFYLCAWSQQGARGNTIYFGEGSWLTVV.

V is TRBV4-1 and J is TRBJ1-6; D gene unclear. The CDR3 runs 20 residues. CDR1 and CDR2 (germline): MGHRA, YSYEKL. V was clipped by 1 base and J by 0 bases, with 19 bases between them. The chain's CDR3 is CASSQVFLGTAYSYNSPLHF. CDR3 nucleotides: TGCGCCAGCAGCCAAGTTTTTCTGGGCACTGCCTACTCCTATAATTCACCCCTCCACTTT.

This chain links TRBV5-1 with TRBJ2-2, with 14 bases matching TRBD2. Germline-derived CDR1 and CDR2 are SGHRS and YFSETQ. With 3 bases clipped from V and 5 bases from J, the junction kept 3 bases outside the gene matches. The CDR3 length is 16 residues. CDR3 loop: CASSSGLAGVTGELFF. CDR3 bases: TGCGCCAGCAGCTCGGGACTAGCGGGGGTTACCGGGGAGCTGTTTTTT.

This chain links TRBV4-1 with TRBJ2-7; D unclear. The V end lost 0 bases, the J end lost 6 bases, and 9 bases lay between the germline ends. Germline loops: CDR1 MGHRA, CDR2 YSYEKL. The CDR3 runs to 13 residues. The CDR3 region is CASSQDSLLEQYF. CDR3 sequence (DNA): TGCGCCAGCAGCCAAGATAGTCTCCTCGAGCAGTACTTC.

The CDR3 protein is CASRSSGGYSEQYF. The CDR3 coding sequence is TGTGCCAGCAGGTCTAGCGGGGGTTACTCCGAGCAGTACTTC. The V and J genes are TRBV2 and TRBJ2-7; TRBD2 aligns across 10 bases. From germline, CDR1 is SNHLY and CDR2 FYNNEI. J lost 6 bases, V lost 6 bases, and 8 bases had no gene match. CDR3 length equals 14 residues. The full variable domain, its missing parts supplied by reference TRBV2 and TRBJ2-7, is EPEVTQTPSHQVTQMGQEVILRCVPISNHLYFYWYRQILGQKVEFLVSFYNNEISEKSEIFDDQFSVERPDGSNFTLKIRSTKLEDSAMYFCASRSSGGYSEQYFGPGTRLTVT.